The 7 T cell receptor beta chains below were found in one sample sequenced in a study of T cell repertoires in cytomegalovirus infection. TCRdb redid the calling of the reads with MiXCR, one entry per CDR3 protein. Of around 49,000 distinct CDR3 sequences listed, around 18% are singletons. These receptors' targets are unknown. The starting material was CD8+ T cells from cultured PBMCs, obtained from culture after CMV antigen stimulation. These receptors were obtained from a human donor in good health (CMV status not recorded). Some clones in this sample may be carry-over from other donors' samples.

The chain has TRBV7-2 and TRBJ1-1, with D maybe TRBD1 (6 bases). Trimming stripped 6 bases from V and 6 bases from J, with 20 bases between. This CDR3 is built from 15 residues. Per germline, CDR1 SGHTA and CDR2 FQGNSA. CDR3 in DNA: TGTGCCAGCAGTCCCGCCGGGGGGGCCGGAGCTGAAGCTTTCTTT. It specifies CASSPAGGAGAEAFF.

This clonotype was seen a few times. The rearrangement joins TRBV4-3 to TRBJ1-2; TRBD1 matches at 7 bases. The CDR3 spans 16 residues. Germline loops: CDR1 LGHNA, CDR2 YSLEER. V lost 0 bases, J lost 4 bases, and 8 bases stayed unmatched. CDR3 region: CASSQDLGDRLYGYTF. In DNA, the CDR3 is TGCGCCAGCAGCCAAGATCTCGGGGACAGACTCTATGGCTACACCTTC.

The V and J genes are TRBV27 and TRBJ2-1, with TRBD1 matching over 7 bases. Germline V gene sequence: CDR1 MNHEY, CDR2 SMNVEV (reference sequence). The length of the CDR3 is 15 residues. The junction had 9 bases not matched to a gene; V was cut back by 8 bases and J by 2 bases. The CDR3 DNA reads as TGTGCCAGCGGCGTACAGGGGACAGCCTACAATGAGCAGTTCTTC. This encodes CASGVQGTAYNEQFF.

This clonotype was seen many times. V usage is TRBV7-2 and J usage is TRBJ1-5; D is ambiguous. Trimming pared 8 bases from V and 0 bases from J, leaving 14 bases between. This CDR3 is 15 amino acids long. The germline V gene encodes CDR1 SGHTA and CDR2 FQGNSA. The chain's CDR3 is CASQEGGNSNQPQHF. CDR3 DNA: TGTGCCAGCCAAGAGGGAGGGAATAGCAATCAGCCCCAGCATTTT.

This clonotype showed up just a few times. This rearrangement joins TRBV7-2 to TRBJ2-5; 8 nucleotides line up with TRBD1. Germline V gene sequence: CDR1 SGHTA, CDR2 FQGNSA. This CDR3 is built from 18 residues. Germline trimming cut 8 bases from V and 4 bases from J; bases unmatched to any gene: 21. Here the CDR3 reads CASLGQGTGPLGGETQYF. The CDR3 region has the DNA TGTGCCAGCCTGGGGCAGGGGACAGGTCCCCTCGGGGGAGAGACCCAGTACTTC.

In this sample, this clonotype turned up a few times. The chain couples TRBV7-9 to TRBJ1-2, with a tentative D call TRBD1 (5 bases). The CDR3 is 15 residues long. The germline V and J ends were trimmed by 4 bases and 3 bases, with 15 bases remaining between them. Germline V gene sequence: CDR1 SEHNR, CDR2 FQNEAQ (reference sequence). CDR3 protein: CASSSHTGTDYGYTF. DNA of the CDR3: TGTGCCAGCAGCTCCCACACCGGGACGGACTATGGCTACACCTTC.

The chain's CDR3 is CASSLDGLPSTDTQYF. CDR3 sequence (DNA): TGTGCCAGCAGTTTGGATGGACTTCCCAGCACAGATACGCAGTATTTT. The chain employs TRBV12-3 or TRBV12-4 and TRBJ2-3, with D perhaps TRBD2 (5 bases). This CDR3 contains 16 residues. Trimming cost V 3 bases and J 0 bases, with 13 bases left between them.